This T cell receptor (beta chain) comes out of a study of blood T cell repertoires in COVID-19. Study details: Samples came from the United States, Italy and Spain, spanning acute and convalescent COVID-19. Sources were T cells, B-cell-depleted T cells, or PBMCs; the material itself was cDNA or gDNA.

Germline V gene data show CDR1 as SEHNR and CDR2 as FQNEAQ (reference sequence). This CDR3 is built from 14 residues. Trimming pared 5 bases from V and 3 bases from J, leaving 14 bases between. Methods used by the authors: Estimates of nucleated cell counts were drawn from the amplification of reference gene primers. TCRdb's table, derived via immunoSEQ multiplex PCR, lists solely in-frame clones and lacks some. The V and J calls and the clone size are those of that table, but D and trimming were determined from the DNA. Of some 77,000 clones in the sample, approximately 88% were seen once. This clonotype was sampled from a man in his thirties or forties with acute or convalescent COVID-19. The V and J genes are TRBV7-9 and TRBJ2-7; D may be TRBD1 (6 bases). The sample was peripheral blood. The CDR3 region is CASSNNRDLYEQYF. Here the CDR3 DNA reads TGTGCCAGCAGCAATAACAGGGACCTCTACGAGCAGTACTTC. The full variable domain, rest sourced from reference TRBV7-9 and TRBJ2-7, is DTGVSQNPRHKITKRGQNVTFRCDPISEHNRLYWYRQTLGQGPEFLTYFQNEAQLEKSRLLSDRFSAERPKGSFSTLEIQRTEQGDSAMYLCASSNNRDLYEQYFGPGTRLTVT.